A selection of T cell receptor beta chains follows, all from one sample in a study of blood T cell repertoires in COVID-19. Libraries were prepared by immunoSEQ multiplex PCR; TCRdb keeps only in-frame clonotypes and omits some of them. This table holds over 250,000 clones, about nine tenths found once. The specimen sequenced was PBMCs or T cells enriched from blood (not recorded which). These TCRs come from a woman aged 45 to 65 who had recovered from COVID-19. Both conserved end residues are part of each CDR3. A D gene is named only where the DNA matches it firmly. Clone size appears in some rows only: once, few, many, or a class for an expanded clone.

clone_size | d_call | j_call | v_call | cdr3_nt | cdr3_aa
. | TRBD2 | TRBJ2-5 | TRBV28 | TGTGCCAGCAGGGGGCCGGGACTAGCGGACCAAGAGACCCAGTACTTC | CASRGPGLADQETQYF
once | . | TRBJ1-2 | TRBV7-2 | TGTGCCAGCAGCCCAGCGGGGGGGGACTATGGCTACACCTTC | CASSPAGGDYGYTF
. | . | TRBJ2-7 | TRBV20-1 | TGCAGTGCTAGTGACCAAACCTACGAGCAGTACTTC | CSASDQTYEQYF
. | . | TRBJ1-1 | TRBV14 | TGTGCCAGCAGCCGCGGCGTGAACACTGAAGCTTTCTTT | CASSRGVNTEAFF
. | . | TRBJ2-3 | TRBV2 | TGTGCCAGCTCTAGCCCCCCAGATACGCAGTATTTT | CASSSPPDTQYF
. | . | TRBJ1-5 | TRBV20-1 | TGCAGTGCTAGTGGACTGTATAGCAATCAGCCCCAGCATTTT | CSASGLYSNQPQHF
. | TRBD1 | TRBJ1-4 | TRBV28 | TGTGCCAGCAACCCGACAGGGATTAATGAAAAACTGTTTTTT | CASNPTGINEKLFF
. | TRBD1 | TRBJ1-5 | TRBV7-2 | TGTGCCAGCAGCTTCCTTAGACAGGGACAGCCCCAGCATTTT | CASSFLRQGQPQHF
. | TRBD2 | TRBJ2-1 | TRBV7-9 | TGTGCCAGCACCACAGCCGCGCGGGAGGTCAATGAGCAGTTCTTC | CASTTAAREVNEQFF
. | TRBD1 | TRBJ2-2 | TRBV11-3 | TGTGCCAGCAGCTTAGGAACAGGGGCCGGGGAGCTGTTTTTT | CASSLGTGAGELFF
. | TRBD2 | TRBJ2-7 | TRBV20-1 | TGCAGTGCTAGAGCGGGAGGCGAGCAGTACTTC | CSARAGGEQYF
. | TRBD1 | TRBJ2-7 | TRBV28 | TGTGCCAGCAAACTGCAGGGGGCGGGTGACTACGAGCAGTACTTC | CASKLQGAGDYEQYF
. | . | TRBJ1-3 | TRBV19 | TGTGCCAGTAGTATAGTAATCGGAAACACCATATATTTT | CASSIVIGNTIYF
. | TRBD2 | TRBJ2-1 | TRBV9 | TGTGCCAGCAGCACCCGGACTAGCGGGAGCTACAATGAGCAGTTCTTC | CASSTRTSGSYNEQFF
few | TRBD1 | TRBJ1-2 | TRBV5-4 | TGTGCCAGCAGCTTCGACAGGGATGTTGGCTACACCTTC | CASSFDRDVGYTF
. | TRBD2 | TRBJ2-1 | TRBV5-4 | TGTGCCAGCAGCGCCACTAGCGGGAGAGCCAGTGAGCAGTTCTTC | CASSATSGRASEQFF
. | . | TRBJ1-3 | TRBV7-2 | TGTGCCAGCGGTACAATCTCTGGAAACACCATATATTTT | CASGTISGNTIYF
. | TRBD1 | TRBJ1-2 | TRBV6-5 | TGTGCCAGCAGTTCAGGGACAGTCTGGAGCTACACCTTC | CASSSGTVWSYTF
. | . | TRBJ2-1 | TRBV28 | TGTGCCAGCCGGGACTCTACCTACAATGAGCAGTTCTTC | CASRDSTYNEQFF
. | TRBD1 | TRBJ1-1 | TRBV9 | TGTGCCAGCAGCGTACGGGACAGCCCGATTGCTGAAGCTTTCTTT | CASSVRDSPIAEAFF
. | . | TRBJ2-1 | TRBV19 | TGTGCCAGTAGTATCCTTCGGCAGGAAGAGCAGTTCTTC | CASSILRQEEQFF
. | . | TRBJ1-5 | TRBV10-3 | TGTGCCATCAGTGAGTCCGGAGGCAATCAGCCCCAGCATTTT | CAISESGGNQPQHF
. | TRBD2 | TRBJ2-1 | TRBV28 | TGTGCCAGCAGCCCCTGGGGGGAGGGCTACAATGAGCAGTTCTTC | CASSPWGEGYNEQFF
. | TRBD1 | TRBJ2-2 | TRBV7-3 | TGTGCCAGCAGGTTGGGACAGGGGAACACCGGGGAGCTGTTTTTT | CASRLGQGNTGELFF
. | . | TRBJ2-7 | TRBV7-2 | TGTGCCAGCAGCCCGGGTTACGAGCAGTACTTC | CASSPGYEQYF
. | . | TRBJ1-1 | TRBV5-6 | TGTGCCAGCAGCATACAGGCAACGAACACTGAAGCTTTCTTT | CASSIQATNTEAFF
. | . | TRBJ1-6 | TRBV5-6 | TGTGCCAGCACCCTAGGGGCTTTGAACAATTCACCCCTCCACTTT | CASTLGALNNSPLHF
few | . | TRBJ1-1 | TRBV27 | TGTGCCAGCAGCCGAACACCGAACACTGAAGCTTTCTTT | CASSRTPNTEAFF
few | TRBD2 | TRBJ2-2 | TRBV9 | TGTGCCAGCAGCGTAGATGGACTAGCGACCGGGGAGCTGTTTTTT | CASSVDGLATGELFF
. | TRBD1 | TRBJ1-1 | TRBV3-1/TRBV3-2 | TGTGCCAGCAGCCAGCTTCTTCGACAGGGGATGAACACTGAAGCTTTCTTT | CASSQLLRQGMNTEAFF
. | . | TRBJ1-2 | TRBV19 | TGTGCCAGTAGTATCGACGAGGGTCCCTATGGCTACACCTTC | CASSIDEGPYGYTF
. | . | TRBJ2-1 | TRBV19 | TGTGCCAGTAGTATAGAGCTAGCCAACCAGAATGAGCAGTTCTTC | CASSIELANQNEQFF
. | TRBD2 | TRBJ2-4 | TRBV14 | TGTGCCAGCAGCCTGGGGACTAGCGGACTAGCCAAAAACATTCAGTACTTC | CASSLGTSGLAKNIQYF
once | TRBD1 | TRBJ1-5 | TRBV4-2 | TGTGCCAGCAGCCAGGGGGGACAGGGGGATCAGCCCCAGCATTTT | CASSQGGQGDQPQHF
. | TRBD1 | TRBJ2-5 | TRBV4-3 | TGCGCCAGCAGCCAGGACAGGGCCTATGAGACCCAGTACTTC | CASSQDRAYETQYF
. | . | TRBJ2-1 | TRBV11-2 | TGTGCCAGCAGCTTAGCCTCGAGCTCCTACAATGAGCAGTTCTTC | CASSLASSSYNEQFF
. | . | TRBJ2-7 | TRBV6-2/TRBV6-3 | TGTGCCAGCAGTTATCGGCTAGCTAGTGCCGAGCAGTACTTC | CASSYRLASAEQYF
. | TRBD1 | TRBJ1-1 | TRBV6-5 | TGTGCCAGCAATCCTATAACAGGGGGCACTGAAGCTTTCTTT | CASNPITGGTEAFF
. | TRBD1 | TRBJ2-2 | TRBV30 | TGTGCCTGGAGTTCCGGACAGGGTGGGGCCGGGGAGCTGTTTTTT | CAWSSGQGGAGELFF
. | . | TRBJ2-7 | TRBV21-1 | TGTGCCAGCAGCCACATAGCGGGGTCCTATTCGAACTTC | CASSHIAGSYSNF
once | TRBD1 | TRBJ2-1 | TRBV28 | TGTGCCAGCCTCCTTGACAGGGGTCGCGGTGAGCAGTTCTTC | CASLLDRGRGEQFF
. | TRBD1 | TRBJ1-5 | TRBV11-2 | TGTGCCAGCAGCGACAGGGGCAATCAGCCCCAGCATTTT | CASSDRGNQPQHF
. | . | TRBJ2-5 | TRBV12-2 | TGCCCGGAAGGTTACCTAGCGGACCAAGAGACCCAGTACTTC | CPEGYLADQETQYF
. | TRBD2 | TRBJ2-5 | TRBV7-2 | TGTGCCAGCAGCTTTACTAGCGGCCAAGAGACCCAGTACTTC | CASSFTSGQETQYF
. | . | TRBJ1-4 | TRBV5-1 | TGCGCCAGCAGGTTCCGGACAGCAGATGAAAAACTGTTTTTT | CASRFRTADEKLFF
. | . | TRBJ1-1 | TRBV30 | TGTGCCTGGATTGAACAGGTTCAGAACACTGAAGCTTTCTTT | CAWIEQVQNTEAFF
. | TRBD1 | TRBJ1-5 | TRBV19 | TGTGCCAGTATAAACAGACAGGGGGGCCGGCCCCAGCATTTT | CASINRQGGRPQHF
. | TRBD2 | TRBJ2-3 | TRBV14 | TGTGCCAGCAGCCCCTCTCTCACTAGCGTCACAGATACGCAGTATTTT | CASSPSLTSVTDTQYF
few | . | TRBJ1-2 | TRBV18 | TGTGCCAGCTCACAGGACAAGAACTATGGCTACACCTTC | CASSQDKNYGYTF
. | . | TRBJ2-2 | TRBV12-5 | TGTGCTAGTGGTCAAACAATCGCGAACACCGGGGAGCTGTTTTTT | CASGQTIANTGELFF
. | . | TRBJ1-5 | TRBV4-1 | TGCGCCAGCAGCCAGGGGACAAGAGGAAGCAATCAGCCCCAGCATTTT | CASSQGTRGSNQPQHF
once | TRBD2 | TRBJ2-3 | TRBV7-8 | TGTGCCAGCAGCTTAGTACGACTAGCGAAAGATACGCAGTATTTT | CASSLVRLAKDTQYF
. | . | TRBJ2-1 | TRBV7-9 | TGTGCCAGCAGCTTACTAGCAGGCTCCTACAATGAGCAGTTCTTC | CASSLLAGSYNEQFF
. | . | TRBJ1-2 | TRBV6-2/TRBV6-3 | TGTGCCAGCAGCCCGGGGAGGGCTAACTATGGCTACACCTTC | CASSPGRANYGYTF
. | . | TRBJ2-3 | TRBV9 | TGTGCCAGCAGTCGGACTCGCACAGATACGCAGTATTTT | CASSRTRTDTQYF
. | . | TRBJ1-1 | TRBV19 | TGTGCCAGTAGTATGATAGCGGCCGTGAACACTGAAGCTTTCTTT | CASSMIAAVNTEAFF
. | TRBD1 | TRBJ1-3 | TRBV19 | TGTGCCAGTAGTCCGCGGGACAGGGCCGGAAACACCATATATTTT | CASSPRDRAGNTIYF
. | . | TRBJ1-3 | TRBV5-5 | TGTGCCAGCAGCTTGGACAGGTCAACCGGAAACACCATATATTTT | CASSLDRSTGNTIYF